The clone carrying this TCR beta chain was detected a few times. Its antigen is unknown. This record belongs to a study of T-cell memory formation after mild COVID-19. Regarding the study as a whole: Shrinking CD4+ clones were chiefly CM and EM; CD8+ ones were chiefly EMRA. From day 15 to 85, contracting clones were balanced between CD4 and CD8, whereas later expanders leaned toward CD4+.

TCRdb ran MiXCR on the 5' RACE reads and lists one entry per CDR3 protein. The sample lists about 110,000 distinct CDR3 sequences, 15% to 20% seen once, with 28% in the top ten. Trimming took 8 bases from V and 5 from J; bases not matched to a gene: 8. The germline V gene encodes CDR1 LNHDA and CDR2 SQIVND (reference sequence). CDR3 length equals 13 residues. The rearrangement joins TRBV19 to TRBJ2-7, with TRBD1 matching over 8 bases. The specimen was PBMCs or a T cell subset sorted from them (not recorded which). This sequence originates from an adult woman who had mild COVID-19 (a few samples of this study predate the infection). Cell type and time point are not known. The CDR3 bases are TGTGCCAGTGCTTGGACAGGGACGGACGAGCAGTACTTC. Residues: CASAWTGTDEQYF. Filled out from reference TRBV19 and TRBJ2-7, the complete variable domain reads DGGITQSPKYLFRKEGQNVTLSCEQNLNHDAMYWYRQDPGQGLRLIYYSQIVNDFQKGDIAEGYSVSREKKESFPLTVTSAQKNPTAFYLCASAWTGTDEQYFGPGTRLTVT.